Below, 25 T cell receptor beta chains from the same sample are listed, as sequenced in a study of low-dose radiotherapy and immunotherapy resistance in tumors (dated by TCRdb to 2022 to 2024). The intended sense of this specimen's time point label: before trial treatment. TCRdb records Illumina HiSeq 2500 as the sequencer. First-strand cDNA was synthesized using Superscript III and a set of TRAV- and TRBV-specific primers, so that both TCRalpha and TCRbeta chains were covered. An approximately 20-cycle PCR with Phusion amplified the TCRs, pairing a constant-region primer with the adapter that was attached to the V primers. TCRdb trimmed public reads at Q25 via fastp, called clones via MiXCR and kept in-frame beta chains. Merged by CDR3 protein, the rows form single entries marked with the most common genes and DNA. The sample includes tens of thousands of distinct CDR3 sequences, with over 15% observed a single time. About 2.5% of the sample is held by the ten biggest clonotypes.

Sample: PBMCs, taken before treatment. These receptors originate from a male donor with prostate cancer.

This chain connects TRBV4-2 to TRBJ1-5; D might be TRBD1 (5 bases). CDR1 is LGHNA and CDR2 is YNFKEQ in the germline V gene. Trimming shortened V by 1 base and J by 7 bases, and 11 bases separated the two germline ends. CDR3 size: 14 residues. Here the CDR3 reads CASSQGRGSQPQHF. CDR3 in DNA: TGTGCCAGCAGCCAAGGTCGGGGGTCCCAGCCCCAGCATTTT.

This clonotype showed up many times. This chain connects TRBV3-1 to TRBJ2-5, with 8 bases fitting TRBD2. The CDR3 consists of 14 residues. CDR1 LGHDT and CDR2 YNNKEL come from the germline V gene (reference sequence). Trimming cost V 4 bases and J 2 bases; bases outside gene matches: 3. The CDR3 here is CASSPPGGQETQYF. As DNA, the CDR3 is TGTGCCAGCAGCCCGCCGGGGGGGCAAGAGACCCAGTACTTC.

This clonotype was seen repeatedly, ten times or more. The junction departs from germline at one end; a sequencing error may be responsible. The V call is TRBV5-4, the J call TRBJ2-1; D not certain. The CDR3 spans 12 residues. Germline V gives CDR1 SGHNT, CDR2 YYREEE (reference sequence). The DNA of the CDR3 is TGTGCCAGCAGCCCAAGGACGGCCCCCGATCCCTTC. Translating gives CASSPRTAPDPF.

This clonotype was found many times. This chain joins TRBV3-1 and TRBJ1-1; TRBD1 might be the D (6 bases). Trimming removed 7 bases from V and 0 bases from J, with 12 bases in between. The CDR3 consists of 14 residues. Germline values: CDR1 LGHDT, CDR2 YNNKEL (reference sequence). CDR3 in amino acids: CASTLQGVNTEAFF. CDR3 in DNA: TGTGCCAGCACCTTACAGGGAGTGAACACTGAAGCTTTCTTT. Full variable domain (outside the CDR3, taken from reference TRBV3-1 and TRBJ1-1): DTAVSQTPKYLVTQMGNDKSIKCEQNLGHDTMYWYKQDSKKFLKIMFSYNNKELIINETVPNRFSPKSPDKAHLNLHINSLELGDSAVYFCASTLQGVNTEAFFGQGTRLTVV.

This clonotype was detected ten times or more. This CDR3 is CASSLGGSGSGANVLTF. CDR3 coding DNA: TGCGCCAGCAGCTTGGGTGGATCCGGCTCTGGGGCCAACGTCCTGACTTTC. This chain links TRBV4-1 with TRBJ2-6; D unresolved. Looked up from germline, CDR1 is MGHRA and CDR2 is YSYEKL. V gave up 5 bases and J gave up 0 bases, with 14 bases separating them. The CDR3 is 17 residues long.

This clonotype has at least ten counts. The rearrangement uses TRBV7-8 and TRBJ1-4; D not resolved. Looked up from germline, CDR1 is SGHVS and CDR2 is FQNEAQ. The ends were cut back, 3 bases at V and 7 bases at J, with 15 bases in the middle. There are 15 residues in the CDR3. This CDR3 is CASSLIRGFAEKLFF. As DNA, the CDR3 is TGTGCCAGCAGCTTGATTCGAGGGTTTGCTGAAAAACTGTTTTTT.

This clonotype has ten or more counts. The CDR3 bases are TGTGCCAGCAGCCCCCGGGGCGTCTCCTACGAGCAGTACTTC. Its protein product is CASSPRGVSYEQYF. This chain connects TRBV7-9 to TRBJ2-7; D may match TRBD1 or TRBD2 (5 bases each). Germline CDR1 SEHNR, CDR2 FQNEAQ (reference sequence). Trimming cost V 5 bases and J 0 bases, with 11 bases left between them. This CDR3 is built from 14 residues. Based on the CDR3 plus reference TRBV7-9 and TRBJ2-7, the full variable domain is DTGVSQNPRHKITKRGQNVTFRCDPISEHNRLYWYRQTLGQGPEFLTYFQNEAQLEKSRLLSDRFSAERPKGSFSTLEIQRTEQGDSAMYLCASSPRGVSYEQYFGPGTRLTVT.

This chain connects TRBV7-2 to TRBJ2-7, with D possibly matching TRBD2 (5 bases). This CDR3 contains 12 residues. V dropped 1 base and J dropped 8 bases, with 9 bases sitting between them. Germline CDR1 is SGHTA and CDR2 is FQGNSA. CDR3 DNA sequence: TGTGCCAGCAGCTTAGACCTAGCAAAGCAGTACTTC. Translated: CASSLDLAKQYF.

At least ten counts were recorded for this clonotype. CDR3 in amino acids: CASSTGVNSNIQYF. The CDR3 DNA reads TGTGCCAGCAGCACGGGGGTAAACAGTAACATTCAGTACTTC. V gene TRBV9 combines with J gene TRBJ2-4; the D gene is possibly TRBD2 (6 bases). V dropped 4 bases and J dropped 7 bases, with 15 bases sitting between them. CDR3 length equals 14 residues. Germline CDR1 is SGDLS and CDR2 is YYNGEE.

Comment on this clonotype: A read error is likely here: a far larger clone is one base away. The genes are TRBV6-2 or TRBV6-3 and TRBJ2-1; D is unclear. Germline CDR1 and CDR2: MNHEY and SVGEGT. The CDR3 totals 11 residues. The CDR3 loop is CVSSAPNEQFF. The CDR3 coding sequence is TGTGTCAGCAGCGCCCCCAATGAGCAGTTCTTC.

Worth noting for this clonotype: The junction departs from germline at one end; a sequencing error may be responsible. The rearrangement joins TRBV12-3 or TRBV12-4 to TRBJ1-2; TRBD1 agrees at 8 bases. This CDR3 is 15 amino acids long. This CDR3 reads CASSKGRGRNSGYTF. The CDR3 coding sequence is TGTGCCTCCTCAAAGGGCAGGGGGCGGAACTCTGGCTACACCTTC.

This clonotype was recorded at least ten times. The rearrangement uses TRBV19 and TRBJ1-5; D remains unclear. In germline, CDR1 is LNHDA, CDR2 SQIVND (reference sequence). This CDR3 has 13 amino acids. Trimming cost V 10 bases and J 2 bases, with 12 bases left between them. DNA of the CDR3: TGTGCCACCCGTGGTTACCGCAATCAGCCCCAGCATTTT. Its protein is CATRGYRNQPQHF.

In its sample, this clonotype was seen many times. The V call is TRBV11-3, the J call TRBJ2-2; D is undetermined. The V and J ends lost 5 bases and 0 bases respectively, with 7 bases between them. CDR1 and CDR2 from the germline V gene are SGHNT and YENEEA. There are 14 residues in the CDR3. CDR3 amino acids: CASSPGPNTGELFF. CDR3 coding DNA: TGTGCCAGCAGCCCCGGACCGAACACCGGGGAGCTGTTTTTT.

Ten or more counts support this clonotype. The gene calls are TRBV20-1 and TRBJ2-5; the match to TRBD1 covers 9 bases. The germline gives CDR1 DFQATT, CDR2 SNEGSKA (reference sequence). CDR3 length equals 13 residues. V was pared by 7 bases and J by 3 bases, with 6 bases of the junction left unmatched. The CDR3 spells CSGTGGAKETQYF. The CDR3 DNA reads TGCAGTGGAACAGGGGGCGCGAAAGAGACCCAGTACTTC.

This clonotype has ten or more counts. This sequence joins TRBV29-1 and TRBJ2-5; possibly TRBD1 or TRBD2 for D (6 bases each). CDR3 length equals 15 residues. Trimming took 4 bases from V and 0 from J, leaving 15 bases between them. Germline-derived CDR1 and CDR2 are SQVTM and ANQGSEA. CDR3 coding DNA: TGCAGCGTTGTAGGAGGGGGGACTTACCAAGAGACCCAGTACTTC. Amino acids: CSVVGGGTYQETQYF.

Comment on this clonotype: This is likely an artifact of a read error, given a far larger clone one base away. The chain uses TRBV6-1 and TRBJ2-3, with 7 bases lining up with TRBD1. J gave up 4 bases and V 4 bases, and 2 bases lay outside the gene matches. Looked up from germline, CDR1 is MNHNS and CDR2 is SASEGT. CDR3 length equals 13 residues. CDR3 nucleotide sequence: TGTGCCAGCAGTGCGACAGGGTCAGATACGCAGTATTTT. Amino acid sequence: CASSATGSDTQYF.

This clonotype was observed at least ten times. V gene TRBV6-2 or TRBV6-3 combines with J gene TRBJ1-5; D is undetermined. Per the germline V gene, CDR1 is MNHEY and CDR2 is SVGEGT. V lost 5 bases and J lost 0, with 11 bases in between. This CDR3 has 15 residues. Written as DNA, the CDR3 is TGTGCCAGCAGTGAAACGGGGTTTAGCAATCAGCCCCAGCATTTT. Protein product: CASSETGFSNQPQHF.

This clonotype was recorded at least ten times. The chain carries TRBV30 and TRBJ2-3; 9 positions agree with TRBD2. Germline-derived CDR1 and CDR2 are GTSNPN and SVGIG (reference sequence). The CDR3 loop spans 14 amino acids. J gave up 0 bases and V 5 bases, and 3 bases lay outside the gene matches. Here the CDR3 reads CAWASGISTDTQYF. The CDR3 nucleotides read TGTGCCTGGGCTAGCGGGATCAGCACAGATACGCAGTATTTT. The complete variable domain, with remaining parts taken from reference TRBV30 and TRBJ2-3, reads SQTIHQWPATLVQPVGSPLSLECTVEGTSNPNLYWYRQAAGRGLQLLFYSVGIGQISSEVPQNLSASRPQDRQFILSSKKLLLSDSGFYLCAWASGISTDTQYFGPGTRLTVL.

The chain employs TRBV10-3 and TRBJ1-6; maybe TRBD1 (5 bases). There are 16 residues in the CDR3. V lost 2 bases to trimming and J lost 8 bases, with 16 bases between them. Per germline, CDR1 ENHRY and CDR2 SYGVKD. The CDR3 DNA is TGTGCCATCAGTGAGCCTGCAATCCTGGGGGATTCACCCCTCCACTTT. This codes for CAISEPAILGDSPLHF.

This clonotype showed up many times. This sequence joins TRBV20-1 and TRBJ2-4; no clear D gene. The CDR3 runs 14 residues. The germline CDR1 and CDR2 sequences are DFQATT and SNEGSKA (reference sequence). Trimming removed 5 bases from V and 6 bases from J, with 17 bases in between. The CDR3: CSAWNRALGNIQYF. Here the CDR3 DNA reads TGCAGTGCTTGGAATAGGGCCTTAGGAAACATTCAGTACTTC.

Ten or more counts support this clonotype. The chain carries TRBV12-3 or TRBV12-4 and TRBJ1-2; 7 nucleotides agree with TRBD1. Germline trimming cut 4 bases from V and 6 bases from J; bases unmatched to any gene: 8. The CDR3 is 14 residues long. CDR3 in DNA: TGTGCCAGCAGTTCCCGGGACAGCGTACATGGCTACACCTTC. Protein sequence: CASSSRDSVHGYTF.

This clonotype was seen ten or more times. The rearrangement uses TRBV19 and TRBJ2-5, with a possible D match to TRBD2 (7 bases). The CDR3 runs to 16 residues. Trimming took off 3 bases at V and 1 base at J, with 15 bases between the two ends. The germline gives CDR1 LNHDA, CDR2 SQIVND (reference sequence). The CDR3 loop is CASSITGGPGQETQYF. In DNA, the CDR3 is TGTGCCAGTAGTATTACCGGGGGGCCGGGCCAAGAGACCCAGTACTTC.

This clonotype was counted many times. This chain links TRBV6-5 with TRBJ2-3; TRBD2 matches at 13 bases. V gave up 6 bases and J gave up 4 bases; unmatched junction bases: 4. The CDR3 runs 15 residues. Germline values: CDR1 MNHEY, CDR2 SVGAGI. The CDR3, as DNA: TGTGCCAGCAGCGGGACTAGCGGGGCCTCAGATACGCAGTATTTT. Translation: CASSGTSGASDTQYF.

Within the sample, this clonotype is medium-sized. The V call is TRBV5-6, the J call TRBJ2-5; D ambiguous. The germline V gene encodes CDR1 SGHDT and CDR2 YYEEEE. V lost 1 base and J lost 1, with 11 bases in between. The CDR3 has 15 amino acids. CDR3 DNA sequence: TGTGCCAGCAGCTTGTGGGCCGTCGGCCAAGAGACCCAGTACTTC. Its protein product is CASSLWAVGQETQYF.

Ten or more counts support this clonotype. The chain joins TRBV3-1 to TRBJ2-3; no clear D gene. This CDR3 spans 12 amino acids. V lost 2 bases and J lost 2, with 2 bases in between. CDR1 and CDR2 from the germline V gene are LGHDT and YNNKEL (reference sequence). The CDR3 loop reads CASSQYTDTQYF. The CDR3 DNA is TGTGCCAGCAGCCAATACACAGATACGCAGTATTTT.